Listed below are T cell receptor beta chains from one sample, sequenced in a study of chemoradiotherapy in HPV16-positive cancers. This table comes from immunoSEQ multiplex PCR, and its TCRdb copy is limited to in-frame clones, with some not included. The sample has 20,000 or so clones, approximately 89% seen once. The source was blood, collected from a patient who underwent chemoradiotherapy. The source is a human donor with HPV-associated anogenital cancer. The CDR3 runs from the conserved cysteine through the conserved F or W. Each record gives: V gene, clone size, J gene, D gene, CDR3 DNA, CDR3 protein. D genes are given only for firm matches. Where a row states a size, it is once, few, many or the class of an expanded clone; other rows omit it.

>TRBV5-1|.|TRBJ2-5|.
TGCGCCAGCAGCTTTAGTCTTCTAAGGGAGACCCAGTACTTC
CASSFSLLRETQYF
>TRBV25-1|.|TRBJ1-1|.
TGTGCCAGCAGTGGAGGCCGCGGTACGTCTGAAGCTTTCTTT
CASSGGRGTSEAFF
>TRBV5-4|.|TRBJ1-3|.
TGTGCCAGCAGCTTGGGACTGGAAAACACCATATATTTT
CASSLGLENTIYF
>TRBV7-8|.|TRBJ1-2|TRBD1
TGTGCCAGCAGCTCCGGACAGGGGGTTCCCTATGGCTACACCTTC
CASSSGQGVPYGYTF
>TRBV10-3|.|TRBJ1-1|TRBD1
TGTGCCAACAGGGGACAACTGAACACTGAAGCTTTCTTT
CANRGQLNTEAFF
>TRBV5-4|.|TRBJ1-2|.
TGTGCCAGCAGCTTGGAACAGATTAACTATGGCTACACCTTC
CASSLEQINYGYTF
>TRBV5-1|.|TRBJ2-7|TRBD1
TGCGCCAGCAGCTTGGCCCGACAGGGGGCGCGAGAGCAGTACTTC
CASSLARQGAREQYF
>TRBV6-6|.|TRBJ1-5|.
TGTGCCAGCAGTTACGGAGTCGCAGACCAGCCCCAGCATTTT
CASSYGVADQPQHF
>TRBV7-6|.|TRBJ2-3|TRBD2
TGTGCCAGCAGCCCCCGTGCTAGCGGGAGACCCGGGTTCAAAGATACGCAGTATTTT
CASSPRASGRPGFKDTQYF
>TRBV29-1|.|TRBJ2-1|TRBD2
TGCAGCGTTGACACGGGAGGGAGTAATGAGCAGTTCTTC
CSVDTGGSNEQFF
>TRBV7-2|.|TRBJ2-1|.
TGTGCCAGCAGCGATTTGCCAGGGTGGTCCTCCAACAATGAGCAGTTCTTC
CASSDLPGWSSNNEQFF
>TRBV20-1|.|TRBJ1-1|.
TGCAGTGCTAGAGATTACCCCGAAGCTTTCTTT
CSARDYPEAFF
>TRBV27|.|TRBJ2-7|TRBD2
TGTGCCAGCAGCCCTAGCGGGAATTGGTACGAGCAGTACTTC
CASSPSGNWYEQYF
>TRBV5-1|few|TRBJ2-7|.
TGCGCCAGCAGCTGGGACAAAGCCTACGAGCAGTACTTC
CASSWDKAYEQYF
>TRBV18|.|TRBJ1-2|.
TGTGCCAGCTCACCCCTAAGGGGCGTTGGGGTTATTCGTATCGATGGCTACACCTTC
CASSPLRGVGVIRIDGYTF
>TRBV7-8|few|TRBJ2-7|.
TGTGCCAGCAGCTCTAGTGGTTCCTACGAGCAGTACTTC
CASSSSGSYEQYF